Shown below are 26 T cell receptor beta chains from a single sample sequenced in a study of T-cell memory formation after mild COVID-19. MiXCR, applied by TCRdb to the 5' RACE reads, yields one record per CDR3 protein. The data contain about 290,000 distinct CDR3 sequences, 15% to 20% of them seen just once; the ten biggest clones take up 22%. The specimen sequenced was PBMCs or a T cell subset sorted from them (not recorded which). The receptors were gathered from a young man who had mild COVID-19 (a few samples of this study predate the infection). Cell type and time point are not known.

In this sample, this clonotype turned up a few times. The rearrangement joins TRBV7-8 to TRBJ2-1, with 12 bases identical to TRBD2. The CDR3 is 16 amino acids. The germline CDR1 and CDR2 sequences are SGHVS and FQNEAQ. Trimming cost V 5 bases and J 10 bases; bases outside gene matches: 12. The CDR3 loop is CASSPPSSGGAEEQFF. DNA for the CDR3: TGTGCCAGCAGCCCCCCGTCTAGCGGGGGGGCGGAGGAGCAGTTCTTC.

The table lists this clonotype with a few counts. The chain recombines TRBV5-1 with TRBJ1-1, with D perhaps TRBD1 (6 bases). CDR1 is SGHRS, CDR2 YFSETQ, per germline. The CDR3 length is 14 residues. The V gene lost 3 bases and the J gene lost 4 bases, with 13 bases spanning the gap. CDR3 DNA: TGCGCCAGCAGCTCGACAGGAGTCAGCACTGAAGCTTTCTTT. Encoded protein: CASSSTGVSTEAFF.

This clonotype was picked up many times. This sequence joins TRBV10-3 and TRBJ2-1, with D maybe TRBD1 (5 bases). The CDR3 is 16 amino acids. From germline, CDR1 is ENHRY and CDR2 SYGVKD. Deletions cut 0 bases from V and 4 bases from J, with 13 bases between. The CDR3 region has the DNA TGTGCCATCAGTGAGTCAGAACAGGAGATTTACAATGAGCAGTTCTTC. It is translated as CAISESEQEIYNEQFF.

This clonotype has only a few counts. The DNA for the CDR3 is TGTGCCAGCAGCGAGACAGACCATAATTCACCCCTCCACTTT. This translates into CASSETDHNSPLHF. The chain recombines TRBV9 with TRBJ1-6, with D maybe TRBD1 (5 bases). The CDR3 spans 14 residues. V was trimmed by 3 bases and J by 5 bases, leaving 9 bases between them. Germline values: CDR1 SGDLS, CDR2 YYNGEE.

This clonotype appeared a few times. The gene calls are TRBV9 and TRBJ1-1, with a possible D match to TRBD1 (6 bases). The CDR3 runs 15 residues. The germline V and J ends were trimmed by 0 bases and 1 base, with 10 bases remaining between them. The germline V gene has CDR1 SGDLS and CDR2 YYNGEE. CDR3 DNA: TGTGCCAGCAGCGTAGTCGGGGGCGGGAACACTGAAGCTTTCTTT. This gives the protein CASSVVGGGNTEAFF.

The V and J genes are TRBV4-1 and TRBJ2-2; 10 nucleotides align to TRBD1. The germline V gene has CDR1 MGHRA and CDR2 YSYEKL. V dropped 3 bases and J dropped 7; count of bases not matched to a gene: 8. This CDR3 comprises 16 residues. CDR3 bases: TGCGCCAGCAGCCACGGGACAGGGGTCGGGCGCGGGGAGCTGTTTTTT. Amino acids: CASSHGTGVGRGELFF.

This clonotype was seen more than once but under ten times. The chain's CDR3 is CASSPNRLATNTGELFF. In nucleotides, the CDR3 is TGTGCCAGCTCACCCAATCGACTAGCGACGAACACCGGGGAGCTGTTTTTT. The chain combines TRBV18 with TRBJ2-2; TRBD2 matches at 8 bases. Unmatched junction bases numbered 6, after V lost 3 bases and J lost 0 bases. CDR3 size: 17 residues. CDR1 is KGHSH, CDR2 LQKENI, per germline.

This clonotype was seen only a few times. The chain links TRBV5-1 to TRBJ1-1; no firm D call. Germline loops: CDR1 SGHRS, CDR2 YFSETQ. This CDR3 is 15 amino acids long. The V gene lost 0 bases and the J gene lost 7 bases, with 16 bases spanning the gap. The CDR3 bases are TGCGCCAGCAGCTTGGAGTCAGGAGGTAGGCTTGAAGCTTTCTTT. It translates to CASSLESGGRLEAFF.

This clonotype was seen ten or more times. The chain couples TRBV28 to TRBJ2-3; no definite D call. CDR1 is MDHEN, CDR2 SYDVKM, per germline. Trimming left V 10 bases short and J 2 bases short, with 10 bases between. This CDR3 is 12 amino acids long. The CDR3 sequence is CATSTATDTQYF. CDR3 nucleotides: TGTGCCACCTCCACGGCCACAGATACGCAGTATTTT.

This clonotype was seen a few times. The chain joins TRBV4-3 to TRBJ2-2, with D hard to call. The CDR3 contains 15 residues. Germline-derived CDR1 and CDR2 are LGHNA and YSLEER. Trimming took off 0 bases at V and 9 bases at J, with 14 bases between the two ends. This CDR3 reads CASSQDALDTRELFF. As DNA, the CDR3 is TGCGCCAGCAGCCAAGATGCACTCGACACGAGGGAGCTGTTTTTT.

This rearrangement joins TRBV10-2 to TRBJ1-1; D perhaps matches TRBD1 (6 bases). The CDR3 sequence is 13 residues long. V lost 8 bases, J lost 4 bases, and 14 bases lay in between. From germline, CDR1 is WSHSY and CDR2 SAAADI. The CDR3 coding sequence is TGCGCCAGCGGAAGGGGGTCGGGCACTGAAGCTTTCTTT. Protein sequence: CASGRGSGTEAFF.

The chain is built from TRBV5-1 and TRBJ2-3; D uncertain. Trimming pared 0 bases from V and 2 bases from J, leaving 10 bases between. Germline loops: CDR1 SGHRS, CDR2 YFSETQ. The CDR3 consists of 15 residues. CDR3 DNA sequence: TGCGCCAGCAGCTTGGACGACCGACTCACAGATACGCAGTATTTT. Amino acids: CASSLDDRLTDTQYF.

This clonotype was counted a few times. The CDR3 reads CASSFRQGHTGELFF. The CDR3 nucleotides read TGCGCCAGCAGCTTCCGACAGGGTCACACCGGGGAGCTGTTTTTT. The chain carries TRBV5-1 and TRBJ2-2; 7 bases agree with TRBD1. The CDR3 spans 15 residues. V lost 2 bases and J lost 3; bases outside the gene matches: 4. Germline V CDR1 and CDR2: SGHRS, YFSETQ. Drawing the rest from reference TRBV5-1 and TRBJ2-2, the complete variable domain is KAGVTQTPRYLIKTRGQQVTLSCSPISGHRSVSWYQQTPGQGLQFLFEYFSETQRNKGNFPGRFSGRQFSNSRSEMNVSTLELGDSALYLCASSFRQGHTGELFFGEGSRLTVL.

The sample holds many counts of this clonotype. CDR3 sequence (DNA): TGTGCCAGCAGCTTTTGGGGCGGTCCCACTGAAGCTTTCTTT. Encoded protein: CASSFWGGPTEAFF. The V and J genes are TRBV7-2 and TRBJ1-1; a possible D gene is TRBD1 (5 bases). The CDR3 spans 14 residues. Per the germline V gene, CDR1 is SGHTA and CDR2 is FQGNSA. The V end was cut by 3 bases, the J end by 4 bases, with 12 bases between. Full variable domain (remainder filled in from reference TRBV7-2 and TRBJ1-1): GAGVSQSPSNKVTEKGKDVELRCDPISGHTALYWYRQSLGQGLEFLIYFQGNSAPDKSGLPSDRFSAERTGGSVSTLTIQRTQQEDSAVYLCASSFWGGPTEAFFGQGTRLTVV.

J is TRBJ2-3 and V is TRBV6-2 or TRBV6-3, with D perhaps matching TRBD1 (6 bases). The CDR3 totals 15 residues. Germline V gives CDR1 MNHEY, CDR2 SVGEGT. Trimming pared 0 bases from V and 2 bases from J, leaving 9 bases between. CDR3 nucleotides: TGTGCCAGCAGTTACTCGGACAGAGTCACAGATACGCAGTATTTT. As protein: CASSYSDRVTDTQYF.

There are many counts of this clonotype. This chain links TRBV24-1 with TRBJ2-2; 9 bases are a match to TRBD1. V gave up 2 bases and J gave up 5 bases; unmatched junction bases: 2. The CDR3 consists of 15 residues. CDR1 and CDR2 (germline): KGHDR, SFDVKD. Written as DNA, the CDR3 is TGTGCCACCAGTGATTCGGGACAGGGTACCGGGGAGCTGTTTTTT. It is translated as CATSDSGQGTGELFF.

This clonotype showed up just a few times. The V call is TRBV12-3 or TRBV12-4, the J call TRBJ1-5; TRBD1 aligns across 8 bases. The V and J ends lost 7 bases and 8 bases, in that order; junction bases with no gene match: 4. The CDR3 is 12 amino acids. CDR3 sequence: CASTTGVEPQHF. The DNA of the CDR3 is TGTGCCAGCACGACAGGGGTGGAGCCCCAGCATTTT.

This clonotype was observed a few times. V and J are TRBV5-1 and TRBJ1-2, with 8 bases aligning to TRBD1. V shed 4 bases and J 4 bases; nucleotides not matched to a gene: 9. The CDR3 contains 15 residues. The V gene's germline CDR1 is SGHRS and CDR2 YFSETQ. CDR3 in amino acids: CASSTQGAQSYGYTF. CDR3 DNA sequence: TGCGCCAGCAGCACTCAGGGGGCGCAAAGCTATGGCTACACCTTC.

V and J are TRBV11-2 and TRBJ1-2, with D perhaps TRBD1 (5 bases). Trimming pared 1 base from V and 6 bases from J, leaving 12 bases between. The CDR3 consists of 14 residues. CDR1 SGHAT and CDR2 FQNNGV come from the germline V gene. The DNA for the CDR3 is TGTGCCAGCAGCTTAGTAGGGGTTTCGGATGGCTACACCTTC. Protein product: CASSLVGVSDGYTF.

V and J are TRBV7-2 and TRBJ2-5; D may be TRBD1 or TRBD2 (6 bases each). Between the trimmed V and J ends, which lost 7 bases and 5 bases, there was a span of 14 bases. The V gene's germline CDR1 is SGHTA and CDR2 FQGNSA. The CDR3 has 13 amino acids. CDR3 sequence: CASTLGGGETQYF. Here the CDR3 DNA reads TGTGCCAGCACCCTCGGGGGCGGTGAGACCCAGTACTTC.

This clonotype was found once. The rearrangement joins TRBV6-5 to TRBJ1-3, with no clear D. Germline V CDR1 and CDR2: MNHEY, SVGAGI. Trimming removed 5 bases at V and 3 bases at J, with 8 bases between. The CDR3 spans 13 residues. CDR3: CASSTSGGNTIYF. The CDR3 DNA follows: TGTGCCAGCAGTACATCGGGTGGAAACACCATATATTTT.

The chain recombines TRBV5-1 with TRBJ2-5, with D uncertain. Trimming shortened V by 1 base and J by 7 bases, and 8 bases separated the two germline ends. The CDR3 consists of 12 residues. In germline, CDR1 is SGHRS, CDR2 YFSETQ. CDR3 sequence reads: CASSLTPGTQYF. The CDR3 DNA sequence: TGCGCCAGCAGCTTGACTCCGGGGACCCAGTACTTC.

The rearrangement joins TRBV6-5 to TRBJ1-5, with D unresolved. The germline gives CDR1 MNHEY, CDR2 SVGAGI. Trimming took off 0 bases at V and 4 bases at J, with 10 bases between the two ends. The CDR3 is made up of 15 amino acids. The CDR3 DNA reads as TGTGCCAGCAGTTACTCGGTCAGGACTAATCAGCCCCAGCATTTT. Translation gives CASSYSVRTNQPQHF.

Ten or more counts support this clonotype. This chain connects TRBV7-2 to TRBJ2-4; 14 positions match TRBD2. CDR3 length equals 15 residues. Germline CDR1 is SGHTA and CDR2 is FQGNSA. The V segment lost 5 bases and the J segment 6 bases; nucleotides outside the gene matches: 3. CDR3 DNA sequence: TGTGCCAGCAGCGTCGGACTAGCGGGGGGAAACATTCAGTACTTC. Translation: CASSVGLAGGNIQYF.

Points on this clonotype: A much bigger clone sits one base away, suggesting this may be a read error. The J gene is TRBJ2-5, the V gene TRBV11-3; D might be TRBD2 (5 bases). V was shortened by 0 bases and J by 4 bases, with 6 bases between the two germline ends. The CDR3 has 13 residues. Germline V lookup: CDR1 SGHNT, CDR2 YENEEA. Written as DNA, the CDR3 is TGTGCCAGCAGCTTAGAGGCGGGAGAGACCCAGTACTTC. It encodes CASSLEAGETQYF.

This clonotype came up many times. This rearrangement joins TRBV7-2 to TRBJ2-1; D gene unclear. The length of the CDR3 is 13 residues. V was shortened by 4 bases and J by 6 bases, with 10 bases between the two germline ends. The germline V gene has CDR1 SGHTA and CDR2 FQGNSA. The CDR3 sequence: CASSSSSGNEQFF. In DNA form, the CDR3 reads TGTGCCAGCAGCTCTTCTTCCGGCAATGAGCAGTTCTTC.